Listed below are T cell receptor beta chains from one sample, sequenced in a study of blood T cell repertoires in COVID-19. Clones were sequenced by immunoSEQ multiplex PCR, and TCRdb holds only the in-frame ones, with some missing. The table has 330,000 or so clones, roughly 90% seen once. The source material was PBMCs or T cells enriched from blood (not recorded which). The receptors here all came from a woman younger than 45 who had been exposed to COVID-19. The conserved cysteine and the conserved F or W are not part of the CDR3 here. Where a row states a size, it is once, few, many or the class of an expanded clone; other rows omit it.

abundance	len	j_gene	v_gene	CDR3aa
NA	14	TRBJ1-5	TRBV28	ASSLISGKGYQPQH
NA	12	TRBJ2-1	TRBV14	ASSLRLAGNEQF
NA	11	TRBJ1-2	TRBV10-3	AVLGTGDYGYT
NA	12	TRBJ2-1	TRBV14	ARKPQATYNEQF
NA	13	TRBJ2-1	TRBV27	ASRSGGRGYNEQF
NA	13	TRBJ1-1	TRBV9	ASSVGANPNTEAF
NA	13	TRBJ1-4	TRBV5-4	ASSFGAGANEKLF
once	12	TRBJ2-7	TRBV6-2/TRBV6-3	ASSSPDTTYEQY
NA	12	TRBJ1-1	TRBV11-2	ASSYRVEDTEAF
NA	11	TRBJ2-1	TRBV5-6	ASSLTGWGEQF
few	12	TRBJ1-1	TRBV7-9	ASNRGQGGTEAF
NA	12	TRBJ2-7	TRBV5-1	ASSSTSASYEQY
NA	13	TRBJ1-4	TRBV10-3	AISVGGATNEKLF
once	14	TRBJ2-3	TRBV6-6	ASSSGLSSSTDTQY
once	11	TRBJ2-7	TRBV15	ATSWQGGEEQY
NA	13	TRBJ2-3	TRBV7-9	ASSSGQEFPYTQY